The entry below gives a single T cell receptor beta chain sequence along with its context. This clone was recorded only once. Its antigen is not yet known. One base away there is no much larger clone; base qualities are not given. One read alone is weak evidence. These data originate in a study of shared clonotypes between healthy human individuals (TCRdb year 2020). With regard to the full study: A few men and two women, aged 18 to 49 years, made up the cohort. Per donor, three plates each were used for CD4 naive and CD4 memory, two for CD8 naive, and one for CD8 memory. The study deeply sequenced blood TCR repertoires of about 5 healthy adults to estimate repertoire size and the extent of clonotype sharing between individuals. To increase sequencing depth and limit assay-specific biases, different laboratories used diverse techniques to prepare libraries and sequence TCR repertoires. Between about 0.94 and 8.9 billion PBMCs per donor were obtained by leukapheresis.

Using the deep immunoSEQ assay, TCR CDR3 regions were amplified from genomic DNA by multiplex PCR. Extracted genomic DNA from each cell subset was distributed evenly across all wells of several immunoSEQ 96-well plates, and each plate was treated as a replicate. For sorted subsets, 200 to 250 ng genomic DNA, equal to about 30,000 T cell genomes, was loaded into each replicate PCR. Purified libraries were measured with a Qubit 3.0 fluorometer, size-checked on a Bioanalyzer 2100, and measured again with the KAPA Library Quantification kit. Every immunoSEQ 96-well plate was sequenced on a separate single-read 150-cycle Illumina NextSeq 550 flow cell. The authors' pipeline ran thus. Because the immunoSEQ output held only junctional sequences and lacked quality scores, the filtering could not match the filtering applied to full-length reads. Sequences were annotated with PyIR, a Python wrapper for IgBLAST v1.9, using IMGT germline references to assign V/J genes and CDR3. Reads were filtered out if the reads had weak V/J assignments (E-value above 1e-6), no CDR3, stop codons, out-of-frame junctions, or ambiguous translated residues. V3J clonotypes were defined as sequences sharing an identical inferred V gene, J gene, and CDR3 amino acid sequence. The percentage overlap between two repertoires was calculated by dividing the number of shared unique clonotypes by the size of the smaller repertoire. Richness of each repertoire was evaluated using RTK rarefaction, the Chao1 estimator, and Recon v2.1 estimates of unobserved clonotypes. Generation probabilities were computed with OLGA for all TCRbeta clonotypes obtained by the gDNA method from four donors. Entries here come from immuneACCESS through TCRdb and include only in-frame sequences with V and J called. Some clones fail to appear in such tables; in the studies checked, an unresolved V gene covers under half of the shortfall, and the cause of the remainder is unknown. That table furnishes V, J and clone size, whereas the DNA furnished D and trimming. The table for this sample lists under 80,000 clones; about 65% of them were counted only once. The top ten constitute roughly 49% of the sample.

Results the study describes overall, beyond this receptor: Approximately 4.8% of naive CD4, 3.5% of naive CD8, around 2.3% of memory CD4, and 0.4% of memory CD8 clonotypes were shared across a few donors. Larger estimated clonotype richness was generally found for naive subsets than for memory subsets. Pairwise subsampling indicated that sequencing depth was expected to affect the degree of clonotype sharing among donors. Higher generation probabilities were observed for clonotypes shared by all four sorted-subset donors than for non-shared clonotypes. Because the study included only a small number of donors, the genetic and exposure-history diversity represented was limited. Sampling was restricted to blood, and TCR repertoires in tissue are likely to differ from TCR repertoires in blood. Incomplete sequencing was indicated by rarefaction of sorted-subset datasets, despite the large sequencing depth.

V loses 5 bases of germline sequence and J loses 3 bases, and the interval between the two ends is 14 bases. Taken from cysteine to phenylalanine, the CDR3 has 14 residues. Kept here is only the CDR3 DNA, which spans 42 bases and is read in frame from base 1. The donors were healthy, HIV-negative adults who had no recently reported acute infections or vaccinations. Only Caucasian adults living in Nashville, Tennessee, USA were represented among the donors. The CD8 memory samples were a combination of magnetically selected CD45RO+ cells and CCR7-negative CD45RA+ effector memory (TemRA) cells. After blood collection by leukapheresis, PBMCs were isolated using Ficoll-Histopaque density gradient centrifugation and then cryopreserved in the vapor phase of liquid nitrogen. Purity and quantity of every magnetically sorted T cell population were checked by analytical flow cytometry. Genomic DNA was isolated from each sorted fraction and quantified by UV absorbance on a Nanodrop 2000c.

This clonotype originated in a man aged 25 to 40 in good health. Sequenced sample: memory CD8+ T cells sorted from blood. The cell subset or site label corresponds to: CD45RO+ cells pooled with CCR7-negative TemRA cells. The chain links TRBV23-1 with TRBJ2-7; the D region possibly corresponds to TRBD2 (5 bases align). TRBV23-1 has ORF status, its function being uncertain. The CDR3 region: CASSVGGQGYEQYF. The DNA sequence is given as TGCGCCAGCAGTGTCGGAGGTCAAGGCTACGAGCAGTACTTC.